This entry lists 32 T cell receptor beta chains sequenced from one sample in a study of blood T cell repertoires in COVID-19. Some clones are missing from TCRdb's copy, which holds only in-frame ones; the method was immunoSEQ multiplex PCR. The top ten clones hold approximately 6% of a sample with 150,000 to 200,000 clones, 75% to 85% of them seen once. What was sequenced was peripheral blood. The source is a woman between 40 and 55 years old with COVID-19, enrolled during active disease.

The J gene is TRBJ1-1, the V gene TRBV5-1; 7 nucleotides line up with TRBD1. The CDR3 contains 14 residues. Looked up from germline, CDR1 is SGHRS and CDR2 is YFSETQ. The J segment lost 2 bases and the V segment lost 4 bases, leaving 5 bases of the junction unmatched. This chain's CDR3 is CASSEDRANTEAFF. CDR3 DNA sequence: TGCGCCAGCAGCGAAGACAGGGCCAACACTGAAGCTTTCTTT. Combining the CDR3 with reference TRBV5-1 and TRBJ1-1 gives the whole variable domain KAGVTQTPRYLIKTRGQQVTLSCSPISGHRSVSWYQQTPGQGLQFLFEYFSETQRNKGNFPGRFSGRQFSNSRSEMNVSTLELGDSALYLCASSEDRANTEAFFGQGTRLTVV.

The gene calls are TRBV5-6 and TRBJ1-5, with a tentative D call TRBD1 (5 bases). V lost 2 bases and J 0 bases, leaving 12 bases between the germline ends. CDR3 size: 16 residues. Germline CDR1 and CDR2: SGHDT and YYEEEE. CDR3 in amino acids: CASSFRGIDSNQPQHF. Here the CDR3 DNA reads TGTGCCAGCAGCTTCCGGGGGATTGATAGCAATCAGCCCCAGCATTTT.

The chain uses TRBV19 and TRBJ1-2; TRBD1 is a possible D gene (6 bases). CDR3 length: 14 amino acids. The germline V and J ends were trimmed by 7 bases and 4 bases, with 16 bases remaining between them. Germline V lookup: CDR1 LNHDA, CDR2 SQIVND (reference sequence). CDR3 sequence reads: CASTRGPLGYGYTF. CDR3 nucleotide sequence: TGTGCCAGTACCAGGGGTCCCTTGGGCTATGGCTACACCTTC.

The gene calls are TRBV5-1 and TRBJ1-2; 8 bases agree with TRBD1. Germline loops: CDR1 SGHRS, CDR2 YFSETQ. Trimming at V came to 3 bases and at J to 4 bases, leaving 5 bases not matched to a gene. There are 14 residues in the CDR3. CDR3 loop: CASSWGQAFYGYTF. As DNA, the CDR3 is TGCGCCAGCAGCTGGGGACAGGCCTTCTATGGCTACACCTTC.

This clone is a singleton in its sample. CDR3 coding DNA: TGTGCCAGCAGTTATGAAGTGCGGACAACCATTTCCTACGAGCAGTACTTC. This encodes CASSYEVRTTISYEQYF. This chain links TRBV6-2 or TRBV6-3 with TRBJ2-7; tentative D call: TRBD1 (5 bases). This CDR3 contains 17 residues. Germline V gene data show CDR1 as MNHEY and CDR2 as SVGEGT. Trimming removed 3 bases from V and 1 base from J, with 19 bases in between.

This clone was counted a single time. V usage is TRBV6-5 and J usage is TRBJ2-3, with 8 bases aligning to TRBD2. The CDR3 extends over 14 amino acids. The junction had 3 bases not matched to a gene; V was cut back by 7 bases and J by 0 bases. Germline loops: CDR1 MNHEY, CDR2 SVGAGI. The chain's CDR3 is CASNLAGSTDTQYF. CDR3 coding DNA: TGTGCCAGCAACTTAGCGGGGAGCACAGATACGCAGTATTTT.

This chain connects TRBV20-1 to TRBJ1-1, with D hard to call. The CDR3 sequence is 11 residues long. The V end was cut by 0 bases, the J end by 11 bases, with 10 bases between. Germline assignment: CDR1 DFQATT and CDR2 SNEGSKA (reference sequence). The CDR3 loop is CSARDRKEAFF. CDR3 nucleotide sequence: TGCAGTGCTAGAGATAGGAAGGAGGCTTTCTTT.

This chain links TRBV5-1 with TRBJ1-6, with 9 bases matching TRBD1. With V trimmed by 0 bases and J by 9 bases, 7 bases remained unmatched. Germline assignment: CDR1 SGHRS and CDR2 YFSETQ. This CDR3 has 16 residues. The CDR3 DNA is TGCGCCAGCAGCTTGGGGAGGACAGGGGACGGTTCACCCCTCCACTTT. Translation: CASSLGRTGDGSPLHF.

The V call is TRBV7-3, the J call TRBJ2-2; 7 nucleotides match TRBD2. V lost 2 bases and J lost 0; bases outside the gene matches: 0. Germline values: CDR1 SGHTA, CDR2 FQGTGA. This CDR3 has 15 residues. The CDR3 protein is CASSLGLANTGELFF. In nucleotides, the CDR3 is TGTGCCAGCAGCTTAGGACTAGCGAACACCGGGGAGCTGTTTTTT.

The chain carries TRBV5-1 and TRBJ2-3; TRBD1 aligns across 9 bases. Losses at the gene ends were 8 bases for V and 5 bases for J; bases not matched to a gene: 9. Germline V gene lookup returns CDR1 SGHRS and CDR2 YFSETQ. The CDR3 sequence is 14 residues long. CDR3 bases: TGCGCCAGTTCCACAGGGGGCGCGGGAGATACGCAGTATTTT. Translating it yields CASSTGGAGDTQYF.

V gene TRBV29-1 combines with J gene TRBJ1-1; 12 positions agree with TRBD1. The germline V gene encodes CDR1 SQVTM and CDR2 ANQGSEA. CDR3 size: 13 residues. V lost 3 bases and J lost 11; bases outside the gene matches: 7. The CDR3 DNA reads TGCAGCGTTGAGGGGACAGGGGGCTCTTTGGCTTTCTTT. This encodes CSVEGTGGSLAFF.

The chain links TRBV7-3 to TRBJ2-1; weak D call: TRBD1 (5 bases). The CDR3 length is 15 residues. Germline CDR1 is SGHTA and CDR2 is FQGTGA. Trimming pared 2 bases from V and 4 bases from J, leaving 12 bases between. The CDR3 region has the DNA TGTGCCAGCAGCTTAGGGGCAGCTGGATACAATGAGCAGTTCTTC. Amino acid sequence: CASSLGAAGYNEQFF.

This clone has more than one count but fewer than ten. CDR3 bases: TGTGCCAGCAGCCCCTGGGACAGACAAGAGACCCAGTACTTC. The encoded protein is CASSPWDRQETQYF. The rearrangement uses TRBV3-1 (or the pseudogene TRBV3-2) and TRBJ2-5; 7 positions agree with TRBD1. Germline-derived CDR1 and CDR2 are LGHDT and YNNKEL (reference sequence). With 4 bases clipped from V and 2 bases from J, the junction kept 4 bases outside the gene matches. The CDR3 is 14 amino acids.

The chain couples TRBV7-8 to TRBJ2-3; the match to TRBD2 covers 7 bases. V was clipped by 5 bases and J by 15 bases; unmatched bases: 14. This CDR3 contains 13 residues. The germline CDR1 and CDR2 sequences are SGHVS and FQNEAQ. The CDR3 loop is CASSLRLALPPYF. CDR3 bases: TGTGCCAGCAGCCTAAGACTAGCTCTCCCTCCCTATTTT.

The V and J genes are TRBV18 and TRBJ1-5; no clear D gene. Germline assignment: CDR1 KGHSH and CDR2 LQKENI. V was shortened by 3 bases and J by 4 bases, with 7 bases between the two germline ends. The CDR3 consists of 13 residues. Here the CDR3 reads CASSPQENQPQHF. The CDR3 DNA follows: TGTGCCAGCTCACCCCAGGAAAATCAGCCCCAGCATTTT.

The chain links TRBV11-2 to TRBJ1-6; 7 nucleotides match TRBD1. The CDR3 runs to 15 residues. The germline V gene has CDR1 SGHAT and CDR2 FQNNGV. V shed 3 bases and J 7 bases; nucleotides not matched to a gene: 6. CDR3 amino acids: CASSLAGDRNSPLHF. The CDR3 nucleotides read TGTGCCAGCAGCTTGGCCGGGGACAGAAATTCACCCCTCCACTTT.

The chain joins TRBV6-5 to TRBJ2-7, with 7 bases that match TRBD1. Trimming removed 6 bases from V and 6 bases from J; junction bases left unmatched: 11. The CDR3 sequence is 14 residues long. The germline gives CDR1 MNHEY, CDR2 SVGAGI. The chain's CDR3 is CASSPQGILSEQYF. Here the CDR3 DNA reads TGTGCCAGCAGCCCACAGGGGATCTTAAGCGAGCAGTACTTC.

V gene TRBV5-1 combines with J gene TRBJ2-1; 7 bases map to TRBD1. This CDR3 contains 14 residues. Germline V gene data show CDR1 as SGHRS and CDR2 as YFSETQ. Trimming cost V 7 bases and J 4 bases; bases outside gene matches: 8. The CDR3 sequence: CASSGQEQYNEQFF. CDR3 coding DNA: TGCGCCAGCTCCGGACAGGAGCAATACAATGAGCAGTTCTTC.

The chain has TRBV6-5 and TRBJ2-7, with D possibly being TRBD1 (8 bases). Germline V gene lookup returns CDR1 MNHEY and CDR2 SVGAGI. V shed 5 bases and J shed 5 bases, with 19 bases lying between them. CDR3 length equals 15 residues. Here the CDR3 reads CASSPTGGVRNEQYF. CDR3 nucleotides: TGTGCCAGCAGTCCCACAGGGGGGGTTCGGAACGAGCAGTACTTC.

The table lists this clone with a count of one. The V and J genes are TRBV3-1 (or the pseudogene TRBV3-2) and TRBJ2-3; TRBD2 is a possible D gene (6 bases). The V end lost 0 bases, the J end lost 10 bases, and 11 bases lay between the germline ends. Per the germline V gene, CDR1 is LGHDT and CDR2 is YNNKEL (reference sequence). CDR3 length: 13 amino acids. CDR3 protein: CASSQEYGGAQYF. The CDR3 region has the DNA TGTGCCAGCAGCCAAGAATACGGGGGAGCGCAGTATTTT.

The chain combines TRBV5-1 with TRBJ1-4; TRBD1 matches 7 bases. In germline, CDR1 is SGHRS, CDR2 YFSETQ. The CDR3 is 15 amino acids. Trimming took 7 bases from V and 5 from J; bases not matched to a gene: 11. The CDR3 coding sequence is TGCGCCAGCGCCCCTTATGGGACAGCCAATGAAAAACTGTTTTTT. This codes for CASAPYGTANEKLFF.

This sequence joins TRBV4-3 and TRBJ1-1; no reliable D call. This CDR3 region has 14 residues. Trimming stripped 4 bases from V and 8 bases from J, with 17 bases between. Germline V gives CDR1 LGHNA, CDR2 YSLEER. This chain's CDR3 is CASSRKVGGGEAFF. The CDR3 nucleotides read TGCGCCAGCAGCCGCAAAGTCGGAGGAGGAGAAGCTTTCTTT.

This sequence joins TRBV27 and TRBJ1-6, with 7 positions matching TRBD1. From germline, CDR1 is MNHEY and CDR2 SMNVEV (reference sequence). This CDR3 has 14 residues. Trimming at V came to 7 bases and at J to 8 bases, leaving 8 bases not matched to a gene. The CDR3 is CASTWTGRHSPLHF. The CDR3 coding sequence is TGTGCCAGCACCTGGACAGGTCGGCATTCACCCCTCCACTTT.

The chain joins TRBV5-1 to TRBJ2-7; 10 bases fit TRBD2. The ends lost 4 bases at V and 0 bases at J; junction bases unmatched: 7. Germline lookup yields CDR1 SGHRS and CDR2 YFSETQ. The CDR3 sequence is 16 residues long. The CDR3 nucleotides are TGCGCCAGCAGCACGGCCGGGACTAGCGACTCCTACGAGCAGTACTTC. This sequence encodes CASSTAGTSDSYEQYF.

This clone was seen a few times. This chain connects TRBV18 to TRBJ1-1, with D unclear. The CDR3 spans 15 residues. Trimming shortened V by 1 base and J by 1 base, and 10 bases separated the two germline ends. Germline CDR1 is KGHSH and CDR2 is LQKENI. The CDR3 DNA reads as TGTGCCAGCTCACCACGGCCCCCAGGGAACACTGAAGCTTTCTTT. Protein sequence: CASSPRPPGNTEAFF.

The gene calls are TRBV19 and TRBJ1-5, with 10 bases aligning to TRBD1. Unmatched junction bases numbered 3, after V lost 5 bases and J lost 2 bases. CDR3 length: 15 amino acids. The V gene's germline CDR1 is LNHDA and CDR2 SQIVND (reference sequence). This CDR3 reads CASSDRGHRNQPQHF. The CDR3 region has the DNA TGTGCCAGTAGTGACAGGGGGCATCGCAATCAGCCCCAGCATTTT. Complete variable domain (other parts from reference TRBV19 and TRBJ1-5): DGGITQSPKYLFRKEGQNVTLSCEQNLNHDAMYWYRQDPGQGLRLIYYSQIVNDFQKGDIAEGYSVSREKKESFPLTVTSAQKNPTAFYLCASSDRGHRNQPQHFGDGTRLSIL.

The chain recombines TRBV18 with TRBJ1-2, with 9 bases identical to TRBD1. The CDR3 sequence is 14 residues long. Germline V lookup: CDR1 KGHSH, CDR2 LQKENI. The trim removed 6 bases at V and 8 bases at J, leaving 10 bases unmatched. The CDR3 DNA follows: TGTGCCAGCTCGTCAGCCCGGACAGGGGACGGCTACACCTTC. Residues: CASSSARTGDGYTF.

The chain uses TRBV6-1 and TRBJ2-7; no firm D call. The CDR3 is made up of 14 amino acids. Germline loops: CDR1 MNHNS, CDR2 SASEGT. V dropped 2 bases and J dropped 3 bases, with 11 bases sitting between them. The CDR3 reads CASSELWSNYEQYF. Here the CDR3 DNA reads TGTGCCAGCAGTGAACTCTGGAGTAACTACGAGCAGTACTTC.

This clone showed up just once. The chain has TRBV15 and TRBJ1-2; D not resolved. The ends were cut back, 0 bases at V and 6 bases at J, with 8 bases in the middle. Germline V gene data show CDR1 as LNHNV and CDR2 as YYDKDF (reference sequence). CDR3 length equals 13 residues. The CDR3 DNA is TGTGCCACCAGCAGAGACGTCACGGATGGCTACACCTTC. This translates into CATSRDVTDGYTF.

As for this clone: Additional DNA sequences in this sample encode the identical CDR3. J is TRBJ2-5 and V is TRBV25-1, with D possibly being TRBD2 (5 bases). The germline gives CDR1 MGHDK, CDR2 SYGVNS. V lost 6 bases, J lost 5 bases, and 13 bases lay in between. The CDR3 length is 13 residues. CDR3 DNA: TGTGCCAGCAGCCGCCGGACTGGGGAGACCCAGTACTTC. As protein: CASSRRTGETQYF.

The chain is built from TRBV3-1 (or the pseudogene TRBV3-2) and TRBJ1-1, with D possibly matching TRBD1 (5 bases). The V end lost 1 base, the J end lost 6 bases, and 12 bases lay between the germline ends. The length of the CDR3 is 14 residues. CDR1 LGHDT and CDR2 YNNKEL come from the germline V gene (reference sequence). CDR3 amino acids: CASSQAGKGSEAFF. The DNA of the CDR3 is TGTGCCAGCAGCCAAGCAGGAAAGGGGTCTGAAGCTTTCTTT.

The chain links TRBV10-3 to TRBJ1-1, with 9 nucleotides matching TRBD1. Germline trimming cut 2 bases from V and 5 bases from J; bases unmatched to any gene: 9. The CDR3 covers 16 residues. CDR1 is ENHRY and CDR2 is SYGVKD in the germline V gene. The CDR3 spells CAISEGTGKGRTEAFF. For the CDR3, the DNA is TGTGCCATCAGTGAGGGGACAGGGAAGGGGAGGACTGAAGCTTTCTTT.